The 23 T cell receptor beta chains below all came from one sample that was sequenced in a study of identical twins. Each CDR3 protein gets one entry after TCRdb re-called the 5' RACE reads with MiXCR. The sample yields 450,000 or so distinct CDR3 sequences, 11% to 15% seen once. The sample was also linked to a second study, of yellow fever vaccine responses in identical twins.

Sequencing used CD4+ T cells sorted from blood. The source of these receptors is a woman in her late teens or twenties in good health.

The CDR3 DNA reads TGTGCCAGCAGCTTGGGGGGCCTCGATGAGCAGTTCTTC. It encodes CASSLGGLDEQFF. The gene calls are TRBV11-3 and TRBJ2-1; D is tentatively TRBD1 or TRBD2 (6 bases each). Trimming removed 3 bases from V and 8 bases from J, with 11 bases in between. Germline V gene sequence: CDR1 SGHNT, CDR2 YENEEA. CDR3 length equals 13 residues.

CDR3 DNA: TGTGCCACCAGCAGAGATATACCCGCGGGACAGTACAAACCAGATACGCAGTATTTT. Translated, it gives CATSRDIPAGQYKPDTQYF. V is TRBV15 and J is TRBJ2-3; D might be TRBD1 (7 bases). This CDR3 spans 19 amino acids. Trimming removed 0 bases from V and 4 bases from J, with 23 bases in between. Per the germline V gene, CDR1 is LNHNV and CDR2 is YYDKDF (reference sequence).

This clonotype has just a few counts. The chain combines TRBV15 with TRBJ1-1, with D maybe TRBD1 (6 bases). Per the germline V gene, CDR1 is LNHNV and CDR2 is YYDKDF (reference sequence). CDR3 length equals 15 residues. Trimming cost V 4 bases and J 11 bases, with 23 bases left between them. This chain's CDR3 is CATSKGTISPGLAFF. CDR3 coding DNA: TGTGCCACCAGCAAAGGGACAATAAGCCCCGGTTTGGCTTTCTTT.

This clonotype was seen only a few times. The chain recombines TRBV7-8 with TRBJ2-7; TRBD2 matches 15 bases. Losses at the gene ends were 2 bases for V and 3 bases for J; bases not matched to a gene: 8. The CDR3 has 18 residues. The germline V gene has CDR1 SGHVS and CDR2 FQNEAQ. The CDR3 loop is CASSLRTSGRAEGYEQYF. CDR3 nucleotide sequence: TGTGCCAGCAGCTTACGGACTAGCGGGAGGGCCGAGGGCTACGAGCAGTACTTC.

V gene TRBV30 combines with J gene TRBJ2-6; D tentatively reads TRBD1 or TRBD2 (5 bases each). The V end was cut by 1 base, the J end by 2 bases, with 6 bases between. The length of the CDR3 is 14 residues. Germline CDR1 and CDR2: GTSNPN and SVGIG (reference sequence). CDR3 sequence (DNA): TGTGCCTGGAGTGCGGGGCCTGGGGCCAACGTCCTGACTTTC. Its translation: CAWSAGPGANVLTF.

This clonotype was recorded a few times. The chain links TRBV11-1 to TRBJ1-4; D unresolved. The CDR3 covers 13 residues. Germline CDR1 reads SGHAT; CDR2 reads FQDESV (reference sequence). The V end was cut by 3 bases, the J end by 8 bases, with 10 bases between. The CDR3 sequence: CASSFGGREKLFF. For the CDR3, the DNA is TGTGCCAGCAGCTTCGGTGGGAGAGAAAAACTGTTTTTT.

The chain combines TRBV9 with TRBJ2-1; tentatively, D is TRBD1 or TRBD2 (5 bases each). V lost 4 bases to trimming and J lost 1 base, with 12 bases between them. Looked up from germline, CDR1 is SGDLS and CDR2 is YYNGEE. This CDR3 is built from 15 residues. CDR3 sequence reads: CASSPGRRSYNEQFF. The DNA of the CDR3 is TGTGCCAGCAGCCCGGGACGGAGGTCCTACAATGAGCAGTTCTTC.

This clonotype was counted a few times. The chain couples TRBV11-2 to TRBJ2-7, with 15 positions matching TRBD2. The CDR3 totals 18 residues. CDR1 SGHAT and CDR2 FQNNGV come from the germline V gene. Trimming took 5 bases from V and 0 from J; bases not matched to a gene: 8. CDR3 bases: TGTGCCAGCAGCCCACCGGGACTAGCGGGAGGCAGCTCCTACGAGCAGTACTTC. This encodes CASSPPGLAGGSSYEQYF.

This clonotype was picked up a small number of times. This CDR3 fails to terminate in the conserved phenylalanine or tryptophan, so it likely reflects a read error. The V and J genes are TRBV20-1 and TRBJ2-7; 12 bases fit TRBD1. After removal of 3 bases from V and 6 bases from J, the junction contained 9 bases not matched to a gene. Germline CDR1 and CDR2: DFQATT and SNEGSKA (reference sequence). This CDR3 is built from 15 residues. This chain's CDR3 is CSASFRDRGLREQYY. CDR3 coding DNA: TGCAGTGCTAGCTTCCGGGACAGGGGGCTTCGCGAGCAGTACTAC.

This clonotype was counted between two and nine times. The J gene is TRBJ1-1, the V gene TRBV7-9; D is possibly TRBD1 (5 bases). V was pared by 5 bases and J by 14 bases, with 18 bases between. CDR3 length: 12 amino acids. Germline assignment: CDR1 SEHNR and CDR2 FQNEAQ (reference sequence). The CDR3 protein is CASSLSGAGVFF. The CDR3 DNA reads TGTGCCAGCAGCCTGAGCGGGGCCGGGGTATTCTTT.

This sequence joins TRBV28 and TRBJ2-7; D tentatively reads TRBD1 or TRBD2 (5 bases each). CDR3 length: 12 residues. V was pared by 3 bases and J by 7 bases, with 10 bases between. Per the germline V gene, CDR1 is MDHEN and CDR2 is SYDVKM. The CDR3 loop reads CASSLDGGEQYF. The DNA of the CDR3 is TGTGCCAGCAGTTTGGATGGGGGTGAGCAGTACTTC.

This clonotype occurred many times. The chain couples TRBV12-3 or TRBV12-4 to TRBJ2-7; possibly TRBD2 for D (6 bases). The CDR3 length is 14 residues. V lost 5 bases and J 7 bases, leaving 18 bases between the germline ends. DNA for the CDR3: TGTGCCAGCAGTCATGCTCGGGGGATGGGGGAGCAGTACTTC. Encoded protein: CASSHARGMGEQYF.

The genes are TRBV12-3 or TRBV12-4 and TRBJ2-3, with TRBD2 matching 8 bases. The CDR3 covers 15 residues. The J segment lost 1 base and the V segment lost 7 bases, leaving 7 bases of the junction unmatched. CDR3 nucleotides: TGTGCCAGCACCGTAGCGGGAATGCGCACAGATACGCAGTATTTT. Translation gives CASTVAGMRTDTQYF.

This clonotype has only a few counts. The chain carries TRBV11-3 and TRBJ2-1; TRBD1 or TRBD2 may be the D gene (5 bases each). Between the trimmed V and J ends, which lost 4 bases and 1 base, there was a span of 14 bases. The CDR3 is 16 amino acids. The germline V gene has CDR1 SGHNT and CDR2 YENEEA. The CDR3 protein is CASSSGETVSYNEQFF. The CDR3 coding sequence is TGTGCCAGCAGCTCTGGGGAGACAGTTTCCTACAATGAGCAGTTCTTC.

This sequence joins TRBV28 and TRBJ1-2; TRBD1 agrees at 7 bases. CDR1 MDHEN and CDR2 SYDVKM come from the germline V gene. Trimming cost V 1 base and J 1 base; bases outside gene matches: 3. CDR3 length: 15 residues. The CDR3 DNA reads TGTGCCAGCAGTTTATCCGGGACAGTTAACTATGGCTACACCTTC. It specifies CASSLSGTVNYGYTF.

CDR3 DNA: TGTGCCAGCAGTTCGCCGGGTAGCGGGGAACACTACGAGCAGTACTTC. This codes for CASSSPGSGEHYEQYF. The chain links TRBV27 to TRBJ2-7; 8 nucleotides align to TRBD2. The CDR3 has 16 amino acids. Per germline, CDR1 MNHEY and CDR2 SMNVEV (reference sequence). J lost 3 bases, V lost 4 bases, and 11 bases had no gene match.

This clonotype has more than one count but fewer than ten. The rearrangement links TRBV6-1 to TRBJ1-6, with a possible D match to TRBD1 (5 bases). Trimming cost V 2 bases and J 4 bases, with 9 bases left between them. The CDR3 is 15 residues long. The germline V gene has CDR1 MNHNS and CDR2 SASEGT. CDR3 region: CASSEQGRYNSPLHF. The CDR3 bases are TGTGCCAGCAGTGAACAGGGTCGGTATAATTCACCCCTCCACTTT.

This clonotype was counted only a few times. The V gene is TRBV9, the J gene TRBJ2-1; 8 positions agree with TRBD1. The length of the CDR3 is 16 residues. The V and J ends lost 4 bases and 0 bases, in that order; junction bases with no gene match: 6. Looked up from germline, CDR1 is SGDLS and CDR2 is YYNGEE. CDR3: CASSPWTGSSYNEQFF. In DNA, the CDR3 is TGTGCCAGCAGCCCCTGGACAGGGAGCTCCTACAATGAGCAGTTCTTC. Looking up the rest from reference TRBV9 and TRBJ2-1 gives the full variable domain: DSGVTQTPKHLITATGQRVTLRCSPRSGDLSVYWYQQSLDQGLQFLIQYYNGEERAKGNILERFSAQQFPDLHSELNLSSLELGDSALYFCASSPWTGSSYNEQFFGPGTRLTVL.

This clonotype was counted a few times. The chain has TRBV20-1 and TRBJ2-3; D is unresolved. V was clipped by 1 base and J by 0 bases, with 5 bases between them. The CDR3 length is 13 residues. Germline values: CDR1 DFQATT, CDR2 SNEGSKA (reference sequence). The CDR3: CSARGESTDTQYF. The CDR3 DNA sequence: TGCAGTGCTAGAGGGGAAAGCACAGATACGCAGTATTTT.

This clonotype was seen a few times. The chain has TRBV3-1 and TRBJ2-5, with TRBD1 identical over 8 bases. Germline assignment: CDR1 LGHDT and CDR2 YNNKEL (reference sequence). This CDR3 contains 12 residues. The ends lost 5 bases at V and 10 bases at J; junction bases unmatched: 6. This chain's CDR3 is CASSRDRKDQYF. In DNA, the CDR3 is TGTGCCAGCAGCAGGGACAGGAAGGACCAGTACTTC.

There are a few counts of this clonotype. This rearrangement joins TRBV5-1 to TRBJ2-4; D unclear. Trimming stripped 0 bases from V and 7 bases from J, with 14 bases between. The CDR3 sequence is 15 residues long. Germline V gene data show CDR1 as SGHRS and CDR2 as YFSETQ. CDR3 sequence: CASSLAGLPKNIQYF. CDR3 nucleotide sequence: TGCGCCAGCAGCTTGGCGGGTCTGCCAAAGAACATTCAGTACTTC.

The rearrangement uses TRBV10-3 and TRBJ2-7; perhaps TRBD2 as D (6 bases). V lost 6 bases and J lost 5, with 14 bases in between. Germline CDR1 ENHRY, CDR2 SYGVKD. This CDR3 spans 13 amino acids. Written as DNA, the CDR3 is TGTGCCATCAGCAACCCCGGGACTCACGAGCAGTACTTC. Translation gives CAISNPGTHEQYF.

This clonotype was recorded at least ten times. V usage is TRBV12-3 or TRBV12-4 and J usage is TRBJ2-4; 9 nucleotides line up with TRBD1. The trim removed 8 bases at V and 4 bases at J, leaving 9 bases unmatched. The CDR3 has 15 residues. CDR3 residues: CASAIRGTGKNIQYF. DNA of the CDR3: TGTGCCAGCGCCATCCGGGGGACAGGGAAAAACATTCAGTACTTC.